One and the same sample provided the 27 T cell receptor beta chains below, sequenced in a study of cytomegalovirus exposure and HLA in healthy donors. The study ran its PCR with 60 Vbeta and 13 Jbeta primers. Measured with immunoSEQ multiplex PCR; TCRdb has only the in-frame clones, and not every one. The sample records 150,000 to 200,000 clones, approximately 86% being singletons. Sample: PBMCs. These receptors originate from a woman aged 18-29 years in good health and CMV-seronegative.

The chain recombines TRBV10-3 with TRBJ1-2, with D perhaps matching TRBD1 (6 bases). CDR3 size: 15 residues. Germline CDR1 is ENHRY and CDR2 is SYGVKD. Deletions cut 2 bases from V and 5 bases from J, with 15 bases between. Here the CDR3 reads CAISEAGGRGYGYTF. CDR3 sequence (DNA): TGTGCCATCAGTGAGGCCGGGGGGCGAGGGTATGGCTACACCTTC.

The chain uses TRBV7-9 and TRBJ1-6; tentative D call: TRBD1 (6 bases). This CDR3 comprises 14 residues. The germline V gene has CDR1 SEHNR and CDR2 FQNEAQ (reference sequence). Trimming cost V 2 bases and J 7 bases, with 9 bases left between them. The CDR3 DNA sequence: TGTGCCAGCAGCTTAACAGGGATCAATTCACCCCTCCACTTT. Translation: CASSLTGINSPLHF.

The CDR3 is CASSYLAPGELFF. The CDR3 bases are TGTGCCAGCAGCTATCTAGCCCCTGGGGAGCTGTTTTTT. V gene TRBV7-9 combines with J gene TRBJ2-2; D may be TRBD2 (5 bases). CDR1 and CDR2 (germline): SEHNR, FQNEAQ (reference sequence). V lost 4 bases, J lost 8 bases, and 11 bases lay in between. CDR3 size: 13 residues.

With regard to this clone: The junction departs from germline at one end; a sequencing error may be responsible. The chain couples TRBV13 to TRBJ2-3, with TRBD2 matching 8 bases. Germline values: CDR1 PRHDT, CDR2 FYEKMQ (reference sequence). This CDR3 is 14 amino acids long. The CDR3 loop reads CASSLGLASGTQYF. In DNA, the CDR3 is TGTGCCAGCAGCCTAGGACTAGCAAGTGGTACGCAGTATTTT.

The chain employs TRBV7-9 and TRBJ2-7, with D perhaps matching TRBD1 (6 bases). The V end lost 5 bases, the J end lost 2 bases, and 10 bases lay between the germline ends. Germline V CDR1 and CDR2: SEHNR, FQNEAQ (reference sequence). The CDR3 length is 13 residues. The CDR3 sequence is CASSLDRPYEQYF. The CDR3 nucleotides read TGTGCCAGCAGCCTCGACAGGCCCTACGAGCAGTACTTC. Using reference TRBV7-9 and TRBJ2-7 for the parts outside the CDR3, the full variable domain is DTGVSQNPRHKITKRGQNVTFRCDPISEHNRLYWYRQTLGQGPEFLTYFQNEAQLEKSRLLSDRFSAERPKGSFSTLEIQRTEQGDSAMYLCASSLDRPYEQYFGPGTRLTVT.

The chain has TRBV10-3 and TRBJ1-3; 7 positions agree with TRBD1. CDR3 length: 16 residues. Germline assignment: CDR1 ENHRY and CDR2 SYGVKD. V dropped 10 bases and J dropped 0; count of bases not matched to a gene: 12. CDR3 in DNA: TGTGCCAGCTCCCGGGAGGGGGCAACCTCTGGAAACACCATATATTTT. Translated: CASSREGATSGNTIYF.

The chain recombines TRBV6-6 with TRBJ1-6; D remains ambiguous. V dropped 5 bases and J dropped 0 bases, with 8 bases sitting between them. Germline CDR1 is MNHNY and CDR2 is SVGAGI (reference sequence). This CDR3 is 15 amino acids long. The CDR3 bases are TGTGCCAGCAGTCAGTGGAGCTCCTATAATTCACCCCTCCACTTT. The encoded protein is CASSQWSSYNSPLHF.

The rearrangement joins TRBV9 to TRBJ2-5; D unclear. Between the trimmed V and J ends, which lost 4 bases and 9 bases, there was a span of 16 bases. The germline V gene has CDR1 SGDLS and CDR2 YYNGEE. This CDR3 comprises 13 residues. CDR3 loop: CASSYLDGWAQYF. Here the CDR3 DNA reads TGTGCCAGCAGCTACCTAGACGGTTGGGCCCAGTACTTC.

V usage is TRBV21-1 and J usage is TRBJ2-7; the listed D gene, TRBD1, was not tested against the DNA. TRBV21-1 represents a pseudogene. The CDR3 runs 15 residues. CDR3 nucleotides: TGTGCCAGCAGCCCCCGAAGGACAGGACTCTACGAGCAGTACTTC. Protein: CASSPRRTGLYEQYF.

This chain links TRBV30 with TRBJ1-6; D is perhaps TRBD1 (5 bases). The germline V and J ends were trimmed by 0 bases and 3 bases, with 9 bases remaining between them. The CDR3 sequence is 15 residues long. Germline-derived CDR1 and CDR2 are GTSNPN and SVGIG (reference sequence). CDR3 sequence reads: CAWSVGVDYNSPLHF. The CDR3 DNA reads TGTGCCTGGAGTGTAGGGGTGGACTATAATTCACCCCTCCACTTT.

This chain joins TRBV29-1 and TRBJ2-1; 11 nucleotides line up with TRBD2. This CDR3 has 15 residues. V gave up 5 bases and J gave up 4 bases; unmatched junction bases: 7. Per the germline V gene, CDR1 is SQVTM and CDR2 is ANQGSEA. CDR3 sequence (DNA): TGCAGCGTTACCACGGCTAGCGGGGGGTACAATGAGCAGTTCTTC. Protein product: CSVTTASGGYNEQFF.

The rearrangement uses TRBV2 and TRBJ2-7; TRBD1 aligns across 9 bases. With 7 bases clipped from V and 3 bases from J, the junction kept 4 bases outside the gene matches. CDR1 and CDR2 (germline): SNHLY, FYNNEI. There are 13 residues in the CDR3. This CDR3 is CASNLGQGYEQYF. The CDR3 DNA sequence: TGTGCCAGCAACCTGGGACAGGGCTACGAGCAGTACTTC.

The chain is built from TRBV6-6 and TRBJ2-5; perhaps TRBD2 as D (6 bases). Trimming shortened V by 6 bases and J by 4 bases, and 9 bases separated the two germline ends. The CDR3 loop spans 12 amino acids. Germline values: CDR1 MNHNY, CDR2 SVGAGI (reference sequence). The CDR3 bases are TGTGCCAGCAGGGAGGGCTTAGAGACCCAGTACTTC. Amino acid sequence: CASREGLETQYF.

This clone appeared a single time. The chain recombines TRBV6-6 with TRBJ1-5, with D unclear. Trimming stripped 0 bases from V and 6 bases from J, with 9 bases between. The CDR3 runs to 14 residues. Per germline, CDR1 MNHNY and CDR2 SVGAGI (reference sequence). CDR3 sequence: CASSYSGGSQPQHF. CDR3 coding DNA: TGTGCCAGCAGTTACTCGGGAGGCTCTCAGCCCCAGCATTTT.

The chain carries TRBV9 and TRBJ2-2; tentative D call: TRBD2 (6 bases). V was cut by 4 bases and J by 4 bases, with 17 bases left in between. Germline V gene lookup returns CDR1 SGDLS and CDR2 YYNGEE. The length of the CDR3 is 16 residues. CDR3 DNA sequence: TGTGCCAGCAGCTGGAGGGGAAGTCGGGGCACCGGGGAGCTGTTTTTT. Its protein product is CASSWRGSRGTGELFF.

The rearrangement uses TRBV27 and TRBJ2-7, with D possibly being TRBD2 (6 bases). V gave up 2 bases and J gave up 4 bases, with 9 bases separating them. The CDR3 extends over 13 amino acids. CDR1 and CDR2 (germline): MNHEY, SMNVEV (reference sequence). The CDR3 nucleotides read TGTGCCAGCAGTTTAGGGACTCAGTACGAGCAGTACTTC. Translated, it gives CASSLGTQYEQYF.

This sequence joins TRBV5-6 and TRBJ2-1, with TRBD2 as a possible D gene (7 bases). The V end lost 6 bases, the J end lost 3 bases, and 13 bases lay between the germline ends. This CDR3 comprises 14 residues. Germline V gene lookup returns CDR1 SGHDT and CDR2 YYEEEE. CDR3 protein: CASTPGGRYNEQFF. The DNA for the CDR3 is TGTGCCAGCACCCCCGGGGGGCGCTACAATGAGCAGTTCTTC.

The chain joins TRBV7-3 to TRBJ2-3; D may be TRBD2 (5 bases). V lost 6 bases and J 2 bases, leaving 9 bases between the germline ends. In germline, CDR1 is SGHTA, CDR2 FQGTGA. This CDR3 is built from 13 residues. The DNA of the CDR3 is TGTGCCAGCAGGGGGAGTCACACAGATACGCAGTATTTT. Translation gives CASRGSHTDTQYF.

CDR3 DNA: TGTGCCAGCAGCCAAGCATTGGACTTCAATGAGCAGTTCTTC. Translation: CASSQALDFNEQFF. The chain joins TRBV7-2 to TRBJ2-1, with D possibly matching TRBD2 (5 bases). CDR3 length: 14 residues. Germline lookup yields CDR1 SGHTA and CDR2 FQGNSA. V shed 5 bases and J shed 6 bases, with 14 bases lying between them. The variable domain in full, with the rest retrieved from reference TRBV7-2 and TRBJ2-1, is GAGVSQSPSNKVTEKGKDVELRCDPISGHTALYWYRQSLGQGLEFLIYFQGNSAPDKSGLPSDRFSAERTGGSVSTLTIQRTQQEDSAVYLCASSQALDFNEQFFGPGTRLTVL.

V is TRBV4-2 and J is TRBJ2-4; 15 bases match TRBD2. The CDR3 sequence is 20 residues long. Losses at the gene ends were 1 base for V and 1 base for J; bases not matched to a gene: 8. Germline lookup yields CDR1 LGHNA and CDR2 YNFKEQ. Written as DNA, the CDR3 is TGTGCCAGCAGCCAAGCCCCAGTGGGACTAGCGGGAGGTGCCAAAAACATTCAGTACTTC. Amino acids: CASSQAPVGLAGGAKNIQYF.

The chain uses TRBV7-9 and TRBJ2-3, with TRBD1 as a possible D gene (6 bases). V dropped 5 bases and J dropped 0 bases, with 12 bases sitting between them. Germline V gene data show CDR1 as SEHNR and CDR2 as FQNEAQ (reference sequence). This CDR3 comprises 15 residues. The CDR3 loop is CASSPGAASTDTQYF. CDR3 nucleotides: TGTGCCAGCAGCCCAGGGGCAGCTAGCACAGATACGCAGTATTTT.

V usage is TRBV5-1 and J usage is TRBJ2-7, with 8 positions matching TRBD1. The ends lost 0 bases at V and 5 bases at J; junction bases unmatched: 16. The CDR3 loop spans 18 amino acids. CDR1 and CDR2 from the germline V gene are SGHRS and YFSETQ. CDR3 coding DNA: TGCGCCAGCAGCTTGGGCCCCCTAGGTGGGACAGGTCCCAACGAGCAGTACTTC. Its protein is CASSLGPLGGTGPNEQYF. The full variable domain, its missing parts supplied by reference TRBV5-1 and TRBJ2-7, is KAGVTQTPRYLIKTRGQQVTLSCSPISGHRSVSWYQQTPGQGLQFLFEYFSETQRNKGNFPGRFSGRQFSNSRSEMNVSTLELGDSALYLCASSLGPLGGTGPNEQYFGPGTRLTVT.

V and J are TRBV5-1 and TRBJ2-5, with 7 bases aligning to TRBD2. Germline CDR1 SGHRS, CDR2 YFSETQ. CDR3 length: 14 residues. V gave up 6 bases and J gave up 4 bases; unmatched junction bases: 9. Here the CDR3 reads CASNPSPGGETQYF. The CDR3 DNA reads TGCGCCAGCAATCCCAGCCCGGGGGGAGAGACCCAGTACTTC. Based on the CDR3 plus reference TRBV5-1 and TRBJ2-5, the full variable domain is KAGVTQTPRYLIKTRGQQVTLSCSPISGHRSVSWYQQTPGQGLQFLFEYFSETQRNKGNFPGRFSGRQFSNSRSEMNVSTLELGDSALYLCASNPSPGGETQYFGPGTRLLVL.

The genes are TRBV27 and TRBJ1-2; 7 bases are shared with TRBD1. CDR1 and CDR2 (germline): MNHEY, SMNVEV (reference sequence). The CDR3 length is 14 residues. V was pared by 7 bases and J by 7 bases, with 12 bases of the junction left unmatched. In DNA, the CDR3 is TGTGCCAGCAACTACGGGCAGGGGGTAGGTGGCTACACCTTC. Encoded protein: CASNYGQGVGGYTF.

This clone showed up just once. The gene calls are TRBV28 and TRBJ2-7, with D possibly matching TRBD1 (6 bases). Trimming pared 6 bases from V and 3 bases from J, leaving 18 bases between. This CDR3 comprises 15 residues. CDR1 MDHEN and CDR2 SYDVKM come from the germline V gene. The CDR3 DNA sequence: TGTGCCAGCAGACCACAGGGTTCTGGTTACTACGAGCAGTACTTC. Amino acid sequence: CASRPQGSGYYEQYF.

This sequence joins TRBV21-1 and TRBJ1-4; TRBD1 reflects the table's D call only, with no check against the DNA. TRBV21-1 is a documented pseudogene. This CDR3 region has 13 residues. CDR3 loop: CSPWAGRGEKLFF. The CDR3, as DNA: TGTTCCCCCTGGGCTGGAAGGGGTGAAAAACTGTTTTTT.

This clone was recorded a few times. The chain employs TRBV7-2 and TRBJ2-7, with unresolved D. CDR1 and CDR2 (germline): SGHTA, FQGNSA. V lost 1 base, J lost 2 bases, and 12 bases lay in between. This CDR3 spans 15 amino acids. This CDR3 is CASSLDRTTPYEQYF. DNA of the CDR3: TGTGCCAGCAGCTTAGATAGAACTACTCCCTACGAGCAGTACTTC.